The next 28 T cell receptor beta chains were all read from a single sample in a study of shared clonotypes between healthy human individuals. The assay was immunoSEQ multiplex PCR, and TCRdb's table has in-frame clones only and misses some. The sample carries more than 400,000 clones, about 96% recorded once. The specimen was naive CD4+ T cells sorted from blood. The subset: CD45RA+ positively selected. These receptors were obtained from a woman younger than 45 in good health.

The gene calls are TRBV2 and TRBJ2-1; 9 bases map to TRBD2. The J segment lost 7 bases and the V segment lost 6 bases, leaving 4 bases of the junction unmatched. The length of the CDR3 is 13 residues. Germline assignment: CDR1 SNHLY and CDR2 FYNNEI. Here the CDR3 DNA reads TGTGCCAGCAGAGGACTAGCGAGAAATGAGCAGTTCTTC. It codes for CASRGLARNEQFF.

This chain connects TRBV2 to TRBJ2-3, with TRBD1 matching over 7 bases. This CDR3 spans 14 amino acids. The V gene's germline CDR1 is SNHLY and CDR2 FYNNEI. The V gene end was trimmed by 7 bases and the J gene end by 5 bases; junction bases not matched to a gene: 9. The CDR3 DNA reads as TGTGCCAGCACTCGGGGACAGCCAGGAGATACGCAGTATTTT. This codes for CASTRGQPGDTQYF.

This clone occurred once. J is TRBJ2-5 and V is TRBV11-2; maybe TRBD1 (6 bases). V gave up 1 base and J gave up 9 bases, with 12 bases separating them. Germline values: CDR1 SGHAT, CDR2 FQNNGV. The CDR3 has 13 amino acids. CDR3 nucleotides: TGTGCCAGCAGCTTAGGGGACATAAGGGCCCAGTACTTC. Translated, it gives CASSLGDIRAQYF. Full variable domain (remainder filled in from reference TRBV11-2 and TRBJ2-5): EAGVAQSPRYKIIEKRQSVAFWCNPISGHATLYWYQQILGQGPKLLIQFQNNGVVDDSQLPKDRFSAERLKGVDSTLKIQPAKLEDSAVYLCASSLGDIRAQYFGPGTRLLVL.

The chain carries TRBV5-1 and TRBJ1-4; a weak D match, TRBD1 (6 bases). The germline V gene has CDR1 SGHRS and CDR2 YFSETQ. V lost 2 bases and J 6 bases, leaving 14 bases between the germline ends. CDR3 length: 15 residues. CDR3 in amino acids: CASSLRRDNDEKLFF. The CDR3 nucleotides are TGCGCCAGCAGCTTAAGACGGGACAACGATGAAAAACTGTTTTTT.

This clone was counted a single time. The chain joins TRBV7-9 to TRBJ1-1; 7 bases are a match to TRBD1. This CDR3 has 16 amino acids. Germline V gene data show CDR1 as SEHNR and CDR2 as FQNEAQ (reference sequence). The ends lost 7 bases at V and 1 base at J; junction bases unmatched: 12. The CDR3 sequence: CASIRQGGWANTEAFF. CDR3 nucleotides: TGTGCCAGCATAAGGCAGGGGGGTTGGGCGAACACTGAAGCTTTCTTT.

In this sample, this clone turned up once. The V and J genes are TRBV5-4 and TRBJ1-2; the match to TRBD1 covers 9 bases. Germline CDR1 SGHNT, CDR2 YYREEE (reference sequence). The junction had 14 bases not matched to a gene; V was cut back by 6 bases and J by 2 bases. CDR3 length equals 17 residues. The CDR3: CASTTGQGLAVNYGYTF. The CDR3 DNA is TGTGCCAGCACCACAGGACAGGGGTTAGCTGTGAACTATGGCTACACCTTC. The variable domain in full, with the rest retrieved from reference TRBV5-4 and TRBJ1-2, is ETGVTQSPTHLIKTRGQQVTLRCSSQSGHNTVSWYQQALGQGPQFIFQYYREEENGRGNFPPRFSGLQFPNYSSELNVNALELDDSALYLCASTTGQGLAVNYGYTFGSGTRLTVV.

The rearrangement uses TRBV18 and TRBJ1-6; a weak D match, TRBD1 (5 bases). Trimming took off 0 bases at V and 6 bases at J, with 9 bases between the two ends. The CDR3 runs to 15 residues. The germline CDR1 and CDR2 sequences are KGHSH and LQKENI. CDR3 sequence (DNA): TGTGCCAGCTCACCACCGGGGCAGGCTAATTCACCCCTCCACTTT. This translates into CASSPPGQANSPLHF.

The V call is TRBV7-8, the J call TRBJ2-6, with 8 bases fitting TRBD1. J was trimmed by 11 bases and V by 5 bases; bases with no gene match: 11. Per germline, CDR1 SGHVS and CDR2 FQNEAQ. The CDR3 sequence is 15 residues long. The CDR3 region is CASSLRTGSLDVLTF. For the CDR3, the DNA is TGTGCCAGCAGCCTTAGGACAGGGAGTCTAGACGTCCTGACTTTC.

J is TRBJ2-5 and V is TRBV5-6, with 8 nucleotides matching TRBD1. J gave up 5 bases and V 2 bases, and 5 bases lay outside the gene matches. The CDR3 has 14 amino acids. CDR1 is SGHDT, CDR2 YYEEEE, per germline. The CDR3 reads CASSLQGVSETQYF. The CDR3 bases are TGTGCCAGCAGCTTACAGGGGGTTTCGGAGACCCAGTACTTC.

The CDR3 protein is CASRPNPSLGETQYF. The CDR3 nucleotides are TGCGCCAGCAGACCGAATCCTTCCCTGGGAGAGACCCAGTACTTC. This rearrangement joins TRBV5-1 to TRBJ2-5, with D unclear. Germline CDR1 is SGHRS and CDR2 is YFSETQ. CDR3 length equals 15 residues. V lost 5 bases and J 4 bases, leaving 18 bases between the germline ends.

V usage is TRBV2 and J usage is TRBJ2-5; no reliable D call. The tail of the sequence fits TRBJ2-7 better, so the J call may be wrong. This CDR3 spans 14 amino acids. The germline V gene has CDR1 SNHLY and CDR2 FYNNEI. DNA for the CDR3: TGTGCCAGCAGTTACCCGAAGGAATCCTACGAGCAGTACTTC. It specifies CASSYPKESYEQYF.

This clone is a singleton in its sample. The V call is TRBV10-1, the J call TRBJ2-1; TRBD1 matches 7 bases. Germline-derived CDR1 and CDR2 are WNHNN and SYGVQD (reference sequence). Trimming cost V 6 bases and J 4 bases; bases outside gene matches: 9. This CDR3 spans 15 amino acids. For the CDR3, the DNA is TGCGCCAGCAGCACCTGGACAGGCCCGTACAATGAGCAGTTCTTC. This sequence encodes CASSTWTGPYNEQFF.

The rearrangement uses TRBV14 and TRBJ2-5; TRBD2 agrees at 8 bases. The end of the DNA is better explained by TRBJ2-7, so the J call may be wrong. The CDR3 is 14 amino acids. The germline CDR1 and CDR2 sequences are SGHDN and FVKESK. The CDR3 is CASSPLAEVYEQYF. The CDR3 bases are TGTGCCAGCAGTCCACTAGCGGAAGTCTACGAGCAGTACTTC.

V is TRBV10-3 and J is TRBJ2-7; 11 positions agree with TRBD2. The CDR3 is made up of 15 amino acids. The germline V gene has CDR1 ENHRY and CDR2 SYGVKD. Trimming took 4 bases from V and 7 from J; bases not matched to a gene: 9. This CDR3 reads CAISVSGTSGLEQYF. In DNA, the CDR3 is TGTGCCATCAGTGTCTCCGGGACTAGCGGATTGGAGCAGTACTTC.

This CDR3 is CASSLRGKNTEAFF. Here the CDR3 DNA reads TGTGCCAGCAGTTTAAGGGGGAAGAACACTGAAGCTTTCTTT. The chain has TRBV27 and TRBJ1-1; possibly TRBD1 for D (6 bases). Germline V gene lookup returns CDR1 MNHEY and CDR2 SMNVEV (reference sequence). V lost 2 bases, J lost 1 base, and 8 bases lay in between. The CDR3 totals 14 residues.

The V and J genes are TRBV19 and TRBJ2-3; D is undetermined. The ends were cut back, 8 bases at V and 0 bases at J, with 9 bases in the middle. The CDR3 has 13 amino acids. Per the germline V gene, CDR1 is LNHDA and CDR2 is SQIVND (reference sequence). For the CDR3, the DNA is TGTGCCAGTTCCGACGTTAGCACAGATACGCAGTATTTT. Translation: CASSDVSTDTQYF.

The chain joins TRBV27 to TRBJ2-1; D ambiguous. Trimming shortened V by 4 bases and J by 6 bases, and 10 bases separated the two germline ends. CDR1 and CDR2 from the germline V gene are MNHEY and SMNVEV (reference sequence). CDR3 length equals 13 residues. The CDR3 DNA sequence: TGTGCCAGCAGTTCGTCGTACACCAATGAGCAGTTCTTC. Its protein product is CASSSSYTNEQFF.

The chain uses TRBV27 and TRBJ2-3; no reliable D call. This CDR3 is 15 amino acids long. V lost 3 bases, J lost 0 bases, and 10 bases lay in between. CDR1 is MNHEY and CDR2 is SMNVEV in the germline V gene (reference sequence). CDR3 coding DNA: TGTGCCAGCAGTTTTTCCAGAACTAGCACAGATACGCAGTATTTT. It translates to CASSFSRTSTDTQYF.

The chain employs TRBV5-1 and TRBJ2-1; TRBD2 matches 7 bases. V shed 4 bases, J shed 2 bases, and the junction held 6 bases outside the gene matches. CDR1 and CDR2 (germline): SGHRS, YFSETQ. The CDR3 runs 15 residues. CDR3 sequence: CASSRSGTTYNEQFF. CDR3 sequence (DNA): TGCGCCAGCAGCCGGAGCGGGACCACCTACAATGAGCAGTTCTTC. Based on the CDR3 plus reference TRBV5-1 and TRBJ2-1, the full variable domain is KAGVTQTPRYLIKTRGQQVTLSCSPISGHRSVSWYQQTPGQGLQFLFEYFSETQRNKGNFPGRFSGRQFSNSRSEMNVSTLELGDSALYLCASSRSGTTYNEQFFGPGTRLTVL.

J is TRBJ2-1 and V is TRBV28; 7 bases agree with TRBD2. V was clipped by 11 bases and J by 4 bases; unmatched bases: 11. Germline CDR1 and CDR2: MDHEN and SYDVKM. The CDR3 consists of 14 residues. The CDR3 DNA sequence: TGTGCCGGCCACCGGGCGGGAGCTTACAATGAGCAGTTCTTC. It codes for CAGHRAGAYNEQFF.

V is TRBV5-4 and J is TRBJ2-7, with 7 bases identical to TRBD1. CDR1 and CDR2 (germline): SGHNT, YYREEE (reference sequence). CDR3 length: 13 residues. V dropped 5 bases and J dropped 2; count of bases not matched to a gene: 4. The CDR3: CASSSDRTYEQYF. DNA of the CDR3: TGTGCCAGCAGTTCGGACAGGACCTACGAGCAGTACTTC.

The J gene is TRBJ1-6, the V gene TRBV9; D gene ambiguous. The CDR3 sequence is 16 residues long. Trimming shortened V by 0 bases and J by 5 bases, and 12 bases separated the two germline ends. Germline V gene data show CDR1 as SGDLS and CDR2 as YYNGEE. The CDR3 DNA is TGTGCCAGCAGCGTAGATTCCGGGGAGAATAATTCACCCCTCCACTTT. This encodes CASSVDSGENNSPLHF.

The CDR3 region is CASSGRTGAYEQYF. For the CDR3, the DNA is TGTGCCAGCAGCGGAAGGACAGGGGCCTACGAGCAGTACTTC. The chain recombines TRBV6-5 with TRBJ2-7, with 9 bases matching TRBD1. Germline CDR1 and CDR2: MNHEY and SVGAGI. The trim removed 6 bases at V and 2 bases at J, leaving 5 bases unmatched. The CDR3 is made up of 14 amino acids.

This chain uses TRBV11-2 with TRBJ2-2, with no clear D. This CDR3 has 14 amino acids. With 1 base removed from V and 6 bases from J, the gap between germline ends came to 9 bases. Germline lookup yields CDR1 SGHAT and CDR2 FQNNGV. CDR3 sequence: CASSLARGSGELFF. CDR3 DNA sequence: TGTGCCAGCAGCTTAGCCCGTGGGTCCGGGGAGCTGTTTTTT. Full variable domain (remainder filled in from reference TRBV11-2 and TRBJ2-2): EAGVAQSPRYKIIEKRQSVAFWCNPISGHATLYWYQQILGQGPKLLIQFQNNGVVDDSQLPKDRFSAERLKGVDSTLKIQPAKLEDSAVYLCASSLARGSGELFFGEGSRLTVL.

The gene calls are TRBV7-2 and TRBJ1-3, with D perhaps matching TRBD1 (5 bases). The CDR3 has 16 amino acids. Germline-derived CDR1 and CDR2 are SGHTA and FQGNSA. Trimming shortened V by 5 bases and J by 4 bases, and 18 bases separated the two germline ends. The CDR3 here is CASSRRVTGVGNTIYF. The CDR3 nucleotides read TGTGCCAGCAGCCGAAGAGTAACAGGAGTCGGAAACACCATATATTTT. The full variable domain, completed using reference TRBV7-2 and TRBJ1-3, is GAGVSQSPSNKVTEKGKDVELRCDPISGHTALYWYRQSLGQGLEFLIYFQGNSAPDKSGLPSDRFSAERTGGSVSTLTIQRTQQEDSAVYLCASSRRVTGVGNTIYFGEGSWLTVV.

The chain recombines TRBV6-4 with TRBJ2-1; no clear D gene. Germline CDR1 MRHNA, CDR2 SNTAGT. V was cut by 6 bases and J by 10 bases, with 19 bases left in between. There are 14 residues in the CDR3. The CDR3 DNA sequence: TGTGCCAGCAGGATGACTCTCGTTGCCAGGGAGCAGTTCTTC. Residues: CASRMTLVAREQFF.

The chain recombines TRBV5-4 with TRBJ1-1, with TRBD1 identical over 8 bases. The CDR3 runs to 16 residues. The junction had 7 bases not matched to a gene; V was cut back by 2 bases and J by 1 base. CDR1 is SGHNT and CDR2 is YYREEE in the germline V gene (reference sequence). The CDR3 region is CASSLDRGFSNTEAFF. The DNA of the CDR3 is TGTGCCAGCAGCTTAGACAGGGGATTTTCGAACACTGAAGCTTTCTTT.

The chain combines TRBV28 with TRBJ2-1; D is unresolved. Looked up from germline, CDR1 is MDHEN and CDR2 is SYDVKM. The CDR3 runs 16 residues. Trimming took off 6 bases at V and 3 bases at J, with 18 bases between the two ends. The CDR3 spells CASSHGRVGRYNEQFF. Here the CDR3 DNA reads TGTGCCAGCAGCCATGGACGGGTGGGTCGCTACAATGAGCAGTTCTTC.